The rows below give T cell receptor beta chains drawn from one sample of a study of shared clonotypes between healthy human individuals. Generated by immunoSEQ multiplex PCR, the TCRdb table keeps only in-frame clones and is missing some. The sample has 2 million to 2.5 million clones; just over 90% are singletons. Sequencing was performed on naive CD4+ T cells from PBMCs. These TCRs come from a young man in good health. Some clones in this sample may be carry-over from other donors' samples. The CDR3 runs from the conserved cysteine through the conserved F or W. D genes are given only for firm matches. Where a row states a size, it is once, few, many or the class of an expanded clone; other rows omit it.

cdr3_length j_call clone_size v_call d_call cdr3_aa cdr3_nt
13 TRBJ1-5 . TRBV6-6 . CASTDGLISPQHF TGTGCCAGCACAGACGGGCTAATTTCGCCCCAGCATTTT
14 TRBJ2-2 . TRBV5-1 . CASSLRAGTGELFF TGCGCCAGCAGCTTGAGAGCGGGCACCGGGGAGCTGTTTTTT
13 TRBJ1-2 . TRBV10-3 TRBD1 CAIRRTGKDGYTF TGTGCCATCAGACGGACAGGAAAGGATGGCTACACCTTC
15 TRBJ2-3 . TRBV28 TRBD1 CASSFGTGGTDTQYF TGTGCCAGCAGTTTCGGGACAGGGGGAACAGATACGCAGTATTTT
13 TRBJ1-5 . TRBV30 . CAWSGQGHQPQHF TGTGCCTGGAGTGGACAAGGCCATCAGCCCCAGCATTTT
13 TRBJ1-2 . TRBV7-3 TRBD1 CASSPGQGEGYTF TGTGCCAGCAGCCCCGGACAGGGGGAGGGCTACACCTTC
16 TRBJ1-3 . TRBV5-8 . CASSLAGDSSGNTIYF TGTGCCAGCAGCTTGGCAGGTGACAGCTCTGGAAACACCATATATTTT
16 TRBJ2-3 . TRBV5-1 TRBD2 CASSLGASGMADTQYF TGCGCCAGCAGCTTGGGTGCTAGCGGGATGGCAGATACGCAGTATTTT
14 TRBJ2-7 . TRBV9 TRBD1 CASSDRDRPLEQYF TGTGCCAGCAGCGACCGGGACAGGCCCCTCGAGCAGTACTTC
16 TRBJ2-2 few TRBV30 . CAWSNSGAGNTGELFF TGTGCCTGGAGCAATAGCGGAGCAGGGAACACCGGGGAGCTGTTTTTT
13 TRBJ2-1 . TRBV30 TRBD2 CAWAKGLAGEQFF TGTGCCTGGGCCAAGGGACTAGCGGGTGAGCAGTTCTTC
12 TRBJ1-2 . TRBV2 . CASSEVDGFYTF TGTGCCAGCAGTGAAGTGGACGGCTTCTACACCTTC
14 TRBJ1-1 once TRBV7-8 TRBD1 CASSLEAGRGEAFF TGTGCCAGCAGCTTAGAGGCGGGCAGGGGGGAAGCTTTCTTT
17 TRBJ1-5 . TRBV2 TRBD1 CASRRAWGQGVSQPQHF TGTGCCAGCAGAAGGGCTTGGGGACAGGGGGTCAGTCAGCCCCAGCATTTT
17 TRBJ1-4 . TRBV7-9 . CASSLGGTPPGNEKLFF TGTGCCAGCAGCTTAGGGGGGACTCCCCCGGGCAATGAAAAACTGTTTTTT
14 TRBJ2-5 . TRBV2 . CASKTGRPQETQYF TGTGCCAGCAAGACAGGGAGGCCCCAAGAGACCCAGTACTTC
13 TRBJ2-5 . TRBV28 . CASSRGQQETQYF TGTGCCAGCAGTCGTGGCCAACAAGAGACCCAGTACTTC
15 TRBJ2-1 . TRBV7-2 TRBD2 CASSSGLATYNEQFF TGTGCCAGCAGCTCGGGACTAGCGACCTACAATGAGCAGTTCTTC
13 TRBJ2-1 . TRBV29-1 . CSVTPTGIYEQFF TGCAGCGTCACTCCAACAGGAATTTATGAGCAGTTCTTC
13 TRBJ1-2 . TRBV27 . CASSLRSNYGYTF TGTGCCAGCAGTTTACGGTCTAACTATGGCTACACCTTC
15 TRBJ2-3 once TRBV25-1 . CASSEGTGRTDTQYF TGTGCCAGCAGTGAAGGAACTGGGAGGACAGATACGCAGTATTTT
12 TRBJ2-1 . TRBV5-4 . CASSLGINEQFF TGTGCCAGCAGCTTGGGAATCAATGAGCAGTTCTTC
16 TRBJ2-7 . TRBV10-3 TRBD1 CAISEVDRGRAYEQYF TGTGCCATCAGTGAGGTTGACAGGGGGCGGGCCTACGAGCAGTACTTC
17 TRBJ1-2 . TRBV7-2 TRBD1 CASSLGSIQGQGGGYTF TGTGCCAGCAGCTTAGGCTCTATACAGGGACAGGGAGGTGGCTACACCTTC
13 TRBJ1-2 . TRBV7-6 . CASSREHGYGYTF TGTGCCAGCAGCAGGGAACACGGCTATGGCTACACCTTC
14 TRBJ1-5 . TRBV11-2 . CASSPEGSNQPQHF TGTGCCAGCAGCCCCGAGGGTAGCAATCAGCCCCAGCATTTT
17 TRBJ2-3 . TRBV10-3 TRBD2 CAISESQRGGGTDTQYF TGTGCCATCAGTGAGTCACAGAGGGGAGGGGGCACAGATACGCAGTATTTT
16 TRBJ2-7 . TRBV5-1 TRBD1 CASSLGGTGAQREQYF TGCGCCAGCAGCTTGGGCGGGACAGGGGCCCAGCGCGAGCAGTACTTC
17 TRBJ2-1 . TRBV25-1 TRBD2 CASSVGRERHTLDEQFF TGTGCCAGCAGTGTGGGGAGGGAGCGTCACACACTGGATGAGCAGTTCTTC
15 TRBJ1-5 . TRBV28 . CASNGPGYSNQPQHF TGTGCCAGCAACGGCCCAGGTTATAGCAATCAGCCCCAGCATTTT
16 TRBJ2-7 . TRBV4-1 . CASSQDPAGGAVEQYF TGCGCCAGCAGCCAAGATCCGGCCGGGGGAGCGGTGGAGCAGTACTTC
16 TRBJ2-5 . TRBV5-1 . CASSLALAANQETQYF TGCGCCAGCAGCTTGGCATTAGCGGCTAATCAGGAGACCCAGTACTTC
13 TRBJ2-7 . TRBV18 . CASSPRQAGEQYF TGTGCCAGCTCACCGCGTCAGGCCGGCGAGCAGTACTTC
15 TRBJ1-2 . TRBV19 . CASSIDRDSNYGYTF TGTGCCAGTAGTATTGACAGAGACTCTAACTATGGCTACACCTTC
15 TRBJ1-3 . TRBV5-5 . CASSREQGPGNTIYF TGTGCCAGCAGTCGCGAACAGGGACCTGGAAACACCATATATTTT
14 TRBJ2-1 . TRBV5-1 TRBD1 CASSEQGAYNEQFF TGCGCCAGCAGCGAACAGGGGGCGTACAATGAGCAGTTCTTC
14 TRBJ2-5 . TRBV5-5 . CASSLEARKETQYF TGTGCCAGCAGCTTGGAGGCAAGAAAAGAGACCCAGTACTTC
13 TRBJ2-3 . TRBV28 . CASSRTVRDTQYF TGTGCCAGCAGTCGGACGGTGAGAGATACGCAGTATTTT
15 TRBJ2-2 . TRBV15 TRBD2 CATTKLAGGTGELFF TGTGCCACCACCAAATTAGCGGGAGGCACCGGGGAGCTGTTTTTT
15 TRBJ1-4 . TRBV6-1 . CASSVTGNSNEKLFF TGTGCCAGCAGTGTAACAGGGAATTCTAATGAAAAACTGTTTTTT
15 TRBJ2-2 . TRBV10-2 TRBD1 CASSQQGAKAGELFF TGCGCCAGCAGCCAACAGGGGGCAAAGGCCGGGGAGCTGTTTTTT
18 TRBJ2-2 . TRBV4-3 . CASSLYLSATLLSGELFF TGCGCCAGCAGCCTCTACCTTAGCGCTACCTTGCTGTCCGGGGAGCTGTTTTTT
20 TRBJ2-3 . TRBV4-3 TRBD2 CASSQEMVGSGRLSTDTQYF TGCGCCAGCAGCCAAGAGATGGTCGGTAGCGGGAGGTTAAGCACAGATACGCAGTATTTT
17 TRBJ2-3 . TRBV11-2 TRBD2 CASSLQTTSGNTDTQYF TGTGCCAGCAGCCTCCAAACCACTAGCGGGAACACAGATACGCAGTATTTT
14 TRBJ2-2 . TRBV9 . CASSDGVNTGELFF TGTGCCAGCAGCGACGGGGTGAACACCGGGGAGCTGTTTTTT
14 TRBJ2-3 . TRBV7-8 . CASSRGASTDTQYF TGTGCCAGCAGCCGCGGGGCTAGCACAGATACGCAGTATTTT